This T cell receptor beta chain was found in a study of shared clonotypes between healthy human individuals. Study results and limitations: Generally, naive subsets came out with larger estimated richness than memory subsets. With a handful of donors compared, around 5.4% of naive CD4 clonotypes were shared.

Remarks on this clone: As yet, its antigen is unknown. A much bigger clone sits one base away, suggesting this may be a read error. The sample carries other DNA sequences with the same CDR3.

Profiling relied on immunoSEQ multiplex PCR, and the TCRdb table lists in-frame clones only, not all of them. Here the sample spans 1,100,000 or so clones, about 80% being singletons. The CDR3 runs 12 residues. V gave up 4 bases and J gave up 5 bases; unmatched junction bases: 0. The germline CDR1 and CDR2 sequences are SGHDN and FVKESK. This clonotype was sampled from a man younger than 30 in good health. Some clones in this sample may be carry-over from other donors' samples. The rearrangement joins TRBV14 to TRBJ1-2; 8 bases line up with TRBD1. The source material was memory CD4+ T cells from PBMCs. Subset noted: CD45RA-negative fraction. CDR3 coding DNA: TGTGCCAGCAGCCGACAGGGGTATGGCTACACCTTC. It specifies CASSRQGYGYTF.